This TCR beta chain was identified in a study of blood T cell repertoires in COVID-19. Study at large: Spain, Italy and the United States supplied samples that represented acute and convalescent COVID-19. PBMCs, B-cell-depleted T cells, or T cells were the source of the cDNA or gDNA that made up the material.

Original processing notes: How many nucleated cells were present was estimated from reference gene primer amplification. Only in-frame clones appear in the TCRdb table, and some are missing; sequencing was by immunoSEQ multiplex PCR. V and J calls and clone size follow that table, whereas D and trimming were derived from the DNA. The sample has around 60,000 clones; roughly 90% are singletons. J gave up 3 bases and V 8 bases, and 18 bases lay outside the gene matches. Germline V gene lookup returns CDR1 PRHDT and CDR2 FYEKMQ (reference sequence). This CDR3 spans 17 amino acids. The TCR was taken from a human donor in a cohort sampled during active COVID-19. Source material: peripheral blood. The rearrangement uses TRBV13 and TRBJ2-7; 8 nucleotides line up with TRBD2. The CDR3 DNA is TGTGCCAGCCTTCCAAAAGGGCGGGGGGCTGGGTACTACGAGCAGTACTTC. Encoded protein: CASLPKGRGAGYYEQYF.